The clone carrying this TCR beta chain was recorded a few times. As yet, its antigen is unknown. This sample was taken from a study of T cell repertoires in cytomegalovirus infection. TCRdb reanalysed the reads using MiXCR and keeps one entry per CDR3 protein. The table records some 71,000 distinct CDR3 sequences, approximately 30% of them present only once. Germline V gene sequence: CDR1 MDHEN, CDR2 SYDVKM. CDR3 length: 14 amino acids. V lost 7 bases, J lost 7 bases, and 19 bases lay in between. The material was CD8+ T cells from cultured PBMCs, obtained from culture after CMV antigen stimulation. This chain uses TRBV28 with TRBJ2-5; D not resolved. The clonotype originates from a human donor in good health (CMV status not recorded). Some clones in this sample may be carry-over from other donors' samples. DNA for the CDR3: TGTGCCAGCACCCACGGGCCTGGGGTTAGGACCCAGTACTTC. It codes for CASTHGPGVRTQYF.